This is a list of T cell receptor beta chains from one sample in a study of OX40 agonist ivuxolimab in advanced cancers. Generated by immunoSEQ multiplex PCR, the TCRdb table keeps only in-frame clones and is missing some. This table holds approximately 52,000 clones, 80% to 90% found once. Material: CD4+ or CD8+ T cells sorted from blood, obtained in a trial of the OX40 agonist ivuxolimab. These TCRs come from an adult with an advanced solid tumor such as melanoma, head and neck, liver or kidney cancer. The CDR3 runs from the conserved cysteine through the conserved F or W. A D gene is named only where the DNA matches it firmly. Expanded clones are given a class, and other clones once, few, many or no size at all.

length | D | J | size | V | CDR3 | DNA
13 | NA | TRBJ2-1 | NA | TRBV2 | CASNVNYYNEQFF | TGTGCCAGCAATGTTAACTACTACAATGAGCAGTTCTTC
15 | TRBD2 | TRBJ2-7 | NA | TRBV2 | CASSEALAGSYEQYF | TGTGCCAGCAGTGAAGCACTAGCGGGCTCGTACGAGCAGTACTTC
14 | TRBD1 | TRBJ1-4 | NA | TRBV30 | CAWSRGTANEKLFF | TGTGCCTGGAGTCGGGGGACAGCTAATGAAAAACTGTTTTTT
17 | TRBD1 | TRBJ2-6 | NA | TRBV9 | CASSRGTGLSGANVLTF | TGTGCCAGCAGCCGAGGGACAGGGCTCTCTGGGGCCAACGTCCTGACTTTC
17 | TRBD2 | TRBJ2-1 | NA | TRBV4-2 | CASSQEVFSGANNEQFF | TGTGCCAGCAGCCAAGAAGTCTTTAGCGGGGCCAACAATGAGCAGTTCTTC
15 | NA | TRBJ1-4 | NA | TRBV5-5 | CASSVPGSRGEKLFF | TGTGCCAGCAGCGTCCCAGGGAGTAGGGGTGAAAAACTGTTTTTT
12 | NA | TRBJ1-1 | few | TRBV9 | CASSVSDTEAFF | TGTGCCAGCAGCGTTAGCGATACTGAAGCTTTCTTT
15 | NA | TRBJ2-4 | NA | TRBV19 | CASQNRELAKNIQYF | TGTGCCAGTCAGAACAGGGAGCTAGCCAAAAACATTCAGTACTTC
17 | TRBD1 | TRBJ2-3 | NA | TRBV7-6 | CASSRSTGGRSTDTQYF | TGTGCCAGCAGCCGAAGTACAGGGGGCCGGAGCACAGATACGCAGTATTTT
14 | TRBD2 | TRBJ2-5 | NA | TRBV5-8 | CASSLGTSEETQYF | TGTGCCAGCAGCTTGGGGACTAGCGAGGAGACCCAGTACTTC
16 | NA | TRBJ2-7 | NA | TRBV4-2 | CASSQEKGSPYYEQYF | TGTGCCAGCAGCCAAGAAAAGGGAAGCCCTTACTACGAGCAGTACTTC
15 | NA | TRBJ2-7 | NA | TRBV28 | CASSLPPVWESEQYF | TGTGCCAGCAGTTTGCCCCCCGTCTGGGAGTCAGAGCAGTACTTC
16 | TRBD1 | TRBJ1-1 | once | TRBV19 | CASSLPATGLNTEAFF | TGTGCCAGTAGTCTCCCCGCGACAGGGTTGAACACTGAAGCTTTCTTT
15 | TRBD1 | TRBJ2-7 | NA | TRBV11-2 | CASSVRDRGPYEQYF | TGTGCCAGCAGCGTCCGGGACAGGGGCCCCTACGAGCAGTACTTC
21 | TRBD2 | TRBJ2-2 | NA | TRBV9 | CASSPRLAGAGLGTNTGELFF | TGTGCCAGCAGCCCAAGACTAGCGGGAGCGGGACTGGGGACGAACACCGGGGAGCTGTTTTTT
16 | TRBD1 | TRBJ1-3 | few | TRBV19 | CASSLRTGSSGNTIYF | TGTGCCAGTAGTCTAAGGACAGGGTCCTCTGGAAACACCATATATTTT
14 | NA | TRBJ2-2 | once | TRBV28 | CASSITGRTGELFF | TGTGCCAGCAGTATTACAGGGAGAACCGGGGAGCTGTTTTTT
14 | NA | TRBJ2-5 | NA | TRBV19 | CASSPGTVGETQYF | TGTGCCAGTAGTCCCGGGACGGTGGGGGAGACCCAGTACTTC
15 | NA | TRBJ1-2 | NA | TRBV28 | CASSHPLGEGKGYTF | TGTGCCAGCAGTCACCCTCTAGGAGAAGGGAAGGGCTACACCTTC
16 | TRBD2 | TRBJ2-3 | NA | TRBV7-9 | CASSAMTSGPTDTQYF | TGTGCCAGCAGCGCGATGACTAGCGGACCCACAGATACGCAGTATTTT
13 | NA | TRBJ2-2 | NA | TRBV28 | CASFSWGAGELFF | TGTGCCAGCTTTTCCTGGGGGGCCGGGGAGCTGTTTTTT
12 | NA | TRBJ1-6 | NA | TRBV7-2 | CASSNYNSPLHF | TGTGCCAGCAGTAACTATAATTCACCCCTCCACTTT
13 | NA | TRBJ2-3 | NA | TRBV7-9 | CASSAGYTDTQYF | TGTGCCAGCAGCGCGGGGTACACAGATACGCAGTATTTT
13 | NA | TRBJ2-1 | NA | TRBV11-2 | CASSLASGNEQFF | TGTGCCAGCAGCTTAGCCTCCGGCAATGAGCAGTTCTTC
14 | TRBD1 | TRBJ1-2 | NA | TRBV19 | CASSISTGGYGYTF | TGTGCCAGTAGTATCTCGACAGGGGGCTATGGCTACACCTTC
14 | TRBD1 | TRBJ2-5 | NA | TRBV19 | CASRDRGGQETQYF | TGTGCCAGTAGAGACAGGGGGGGCCAAGAGACCCAGTACTTC
12 | NA | TRBJ2-1 | NA | TRBV5-1 | CASSPSYNEQFF | TGCGCCAGCAGTCCCTCCTACAATGAGCAGTTCTTC
16 | TRBD2 | TRBJ2-2 | NA | TRBV11-2 | CASSFPTPSGIGELFF | TGTGCCAGCAGCTTTCCCACCCCTAGCGGGATTGGGGAGCTGTTTTTT
17 | TRBD2 | TRBJ2-3 | once | TRBV7-2 | CASSLVTSGRGLYTQYF | TGTGCCAGCAGCTTGGTGACTAGCGGGAGAGGTCTGTATACGCAGTATTTT
12 | NA | TRBJ1-2 | NA | TRBV28 | CASSLERYGYTF | TGTGCCAGCAGTTTAGAGCGCTATGGCTACACCTTC
15 | TRBD2 | TRBJ2-7 | NA | TRBV27 | CASSLSLAGGGEQYF | TGTGCCAGCAGTTTATCGCTAGCGGGCGGGGGTGAGCAGTACTTC
15 | TRBD1 | TRBJ1-1 | NA | TRBV29-1 | CSVVGTVRMNTEAFF | TGCAGCGTTGTGGGGACAGTCCGCATGAACACTGAAGCTTTCTTT
13 | NA | TRBJ2-1 | NA | TRBV11-3 | CASSLDSPNEQFF | TGTGCCAGCAGCTTAGATAGTCCCAATGAGCAGTTCTTC
14 | NA | TRBJ1-5 | NA | TRBV18 | CASSLRSGNQPQHF | TGTGCCAGCTCATTACGGTCCGGTAATCAGCCCCAGCATTTT
16 | TRBD2 | TRBJ2-3 | NA | TRBV7-8 | CASSLAGAGGKDTQYF | TGTGCCAGCAGCTTAGCGGGAGCGGGAGGGAAAGATACGCAGTATTTT
14 | TRBD1 | TRBJ2-7 | NA | TRBV5-1 | CASSRDRMVYEQYF | TGCGCCAGCAGCCGGGACAGGATGGTCTACGAGCAGTACTTC
19 | TRBD2 | TRBJ2-4 | NA | TRBV7-8 | CASSLAEAGGQGAKNIQYF | TGTGCCAGCAGCTTAGCGGAGGCGGGAGGGCAGGGGGCCAAAAACATTCAGTACTTC
13 | NA | TRBJ2-1 | NA | TRBV5-1 | CASSLMRGNEQFF | TGCGCCAGCAGCTTGATGCGCGGTAATGAGCAGTTCTTC
16 | NA | TRBJ1-5 | NA | TRBV21-1 | CASSKRTDFSNQPQHF | TGTGCCAGCAGCAAAAGGACAGACTTTAGCAATCAGCCCCAGCATTTT
11 | NA | TRBJ2-7 | NA | TRBV20-1 | CSATQGTEQYF | TGCAGTGCTACCCAGGGGACCGAGCAGTACTTC
13 | NA | TRBJ1-2 | NA | TRBV18 | CASSPWEYYGYTF | TGTGCCAGCTCACCATGGGAGTACTATGGCTACACCTTC
14 | NA | TRBJ1-1 | NA | TRBV7-9 | CASSARGLNTEAFF | TGTGCCAGCAGCGCAAGGGGCCTAAACACTGAAGCTTTCTTT
15 | TRBD2 | TRBJ2-1 | NA | TRBV4-1 | CASSSQLAGGNEQFF | TGCGCCAGCAGCTCCCAACTAGCGGGAGGCAATGAGCAGTTCTTC
17 | TRBD2 | TRBJ2-2 | NA | TRBV7-3 | CASSPGRARENTGELFF | TGTGCCAGCAGTCCCGGGAGGGCCAGGGAGAACACCGGGGAGCTGTTTTTT
15 | NA | TRBJ2-1 | NA | TRBV7-2 | CASTFLQGRDNEQFF | TGTGCCAGCACCTTCTTACAGGGGAGGGACAATGAGCAGTTCTTC
13 | NA | TRBJ1-1 | NA | TRBV27 | CASVGGQNTEAFF | TGTGCCAGCGTCGGAGGACAGAACACTGAAGCTTTCTTT